This passage covers 16 T cell receptor beta chains from one sample sequenced in a study of CD8+CD57+ T cells in acquired aplastic anemia. The use of genomic DNA as template underpinned the TCR beta VDJ and CDR3 profiling. Using its own MiXCR run on the reads, TCRdb lists one record per CDR3 protein. In the table there are about 190,000 distinct CDR3 sequences, roughly half of which are singletons. Sequencing was carried out using sorted CD4+, CD8+, or CD8+CD57+ T cells (not recorded which) from PBMCs. The receptors come from a human donor in good health, serving as a control.

This clonotype was counted many times. The V and J genes are TRBV7-8 and TRBJ1-6; 9 bases fit TRBD1. This CDR3 region has 17 residues. The germline V gene has CDR1 SGHVS and CDR2 FQNEAQ. J gave up 7 bases and V 5 bases, and 12 bases lay outside the gene matches. The CDR3 coding sequence is TGTGCCAGCAGCCTACCCCCTCCGGGACAGGGAAATTCACCCCTCCACTTT. Protein: CASSLPPPGQGNSPLHF.

This clonotype was seen repeatedly, ten times or more. The genes are TRBV20-1 and TRBJ2-1; D possibly corresponds to TRBD2 (7 bases). CDR1 is DFQATT, CDR2 SNEGSKA, per germline (reference sequence). This CDR3 has 17 amino acids. Between the trimmed V and J ends, which lost 2 bases and 7 bases, there was a span of 24 bases. The CDR3 reads CSARLTFGRGPKNEQFF. The CDR3 bases are TGCAGTGCTAGATTGACCTTTGGGCGGGGGCCTAAGAATGAGCAGTTCTTC.

Of note for this clonotype: A much more abundant neighbour one base away suggests this may be a read error. The chain links TRBV12-3 or TRBV12-4 to TRBJ1-5; TRBD1 agrees at 10 bases. After removal of 4 bases from V and 2 bases from J, the junction contained 8 bases not matched to a gene. There are 17 residues in the CDR3. The CDR3 nucleotides read TGTGCCAGCAGTTCTAAACCCGGGACAGGGGGCAATCAGCCCCAGCATTTT. Encoded protein: CASSSKPGTGGNQPQHF.

Note on this clonotype: The DNA is left out, because the CDR3 cannot be placed on it with certainty; the CDR3 is given as TCRdb lists it. V usage is TRBV19 and J usage is TRBJ1-2; the table's D call, TRBD1, has no DNA check behind it. The V gene's germline CDR1 is LNHDA and CDR2 SQIVND (reference sequence). The CDR3 spans 21 amino acids, including both terminal residues. CDR3 region: CASSIDRYYGYTFGSGTRLAF.

The chain joins TRBV15 to TRBJ1-3; no definite D call. This CDR3 region has 16 residues. V was clipped by 0 bases and J by 3 bases, with 12 bases between them. The germline V gene has CDR1 LNHNV and CDR2 YYDKDF (reference sequence). CDR3 coding DNA: TGTGCCACCAGCAGAGATCTCGGGGTGATTGGAAACACCATATATTTT. It yields the protein CATSRDLGVIGNTIYF. Looking up the rest from reference TRBV15 and TRBJ1-3 gives the full variable domain: DAMVIQNPRYQVTQFGKPVTLSCSQTLNHNVMYWYQQKSSQAPKLLFHYYDKDFNNEADTPDNFQSRRPNTSFCFLDIRSPGLGDTAMYLCATSRDLGVIGNTIYFGEGSWLTVV.

The chain joins TRBV19 to TRBJ2-1, with D possibly being TRBD2 (6 bases). CDR1 and CDR2 from the germline V gene are LNHDA and SQIVND (reference sequence). Trimming pared 1 base from V and 0 bases from J, leaving 10 bases between. This CDR3 region has 16 residues. The CDR3 protein is CASSIAERVSYNEQFF. DNA for the CDR3: TGTGCCAGTAGTATAGCGGAGCGGGTCTCCTACAATGAGCAGTTCTTC.

Ten or more counts support this clonotype. The chain links TRBV7-8 to TRBJ2-5, with 16 positions matching TRBD2. This CDR3 is built from 21 residues. The germline CDR1 and CDR2 sequences are SGHVS and FQNEAQ. V dropped 5 bases and J dropped 5; count of bases not matched to a gene: 20. The DNA of the CDR3 is TGTGCCAGCAGCCCCAGCCGGCGGGCCGGGACTAGCGGGGGGGCCCAGGAGACCCAGTACTTC. Protein product: CASSPSRRAGTSGGAQETQYF. The full variable domain, in which reference TRBV7-8 and TRBJ2-5 provide the parts outside the CDR3, is GAGVSQSPRYKVAKRGQDVALRCDPISGHVSLFWYQQALGQGPEFLTYFQNEAQLDKSGLPSDRFFAERPEGSVSTLKIQRTQQEDSAVYLCASSPSRRAGTSGGAQETQYFGPGTRLLVL.

This clonotype was found once. V is TRBV29-1 and J is TRBJ1-2; 10 nucleotides match TRBD1. Germline-derived CDR1 and CDR2 are SQVTM and ANQGSEA. The CDR3 covers 21 residues. J lost 5 bases, V lost 2 bases, and 26 bases had no gene match. CDR3 nucleotide sequence: TGCAGCGTTGAAAGTCCCCGTCGAACTTGGACAGGGGGTTTGGCTGGGTATGGCTACACCTTC. Its protein product is CSVESPRRTWTGGLAGYGYTF. Full variable domain (missing parts from reference TRBV29-1 and TRBJ1-2): SAVISQKPSRDICQRGTSLTIQCQVDSQVTMMFWYRQQPGQSLTLIATANQGSEATYESGFVIDKFPISRPNLTFSTLTVSNMSPEDSSIYLCSVESPRRTWTGGLAGYGYTFGSGTRLTVV.

The CDR3 loop reads CASSPGQGDHEQYF. The CDR3 coding sequence is TGTGCCAGCAGCCCGGGACAGGGTGACCACGAGCAGTACTTC. The chain recombines TRBV2 with TRBJ2-7; 9 bases map to TRBD1. The germline CDR1 and CDR2 sequences are SNHLY and FYNNEI. Trimming at V came to 6 bases and at J to 5 bases, leaving 8 bases not matched to a gene. The CDR3 extends over 14 amino acids.

V and J are TRBV10-3 and TRBJ2-5; TRBD2 might be the D (6 bases). Trimming stripped 6 bases from V and 5 bases from J, with 13 bases between. The CDR3 has 13 amino acids. The V gene's germline CDR1 is ENHRY and CDR2 SYGVKD. The CDR3 loop reads CAISHDRGETQYF. CDR3 DNA: TGTGCCATCAGCCACGACCGGGGGGAGACCCAGTACTTC.

The chain has TRBV18 and TRBJ1-2; 7 bases align to TRBD1. CDR3 size: 13 residues. From germline, CDR1 is KGHSH and CDR2 LQKENI. With 6 bases clipped from V and 7 bases from J, the junction kept 8 bases outside the gene matches. CDR3 loop: CASSPEGTVGYTF. The CDR3 nucleotides read TGTGCCAGCTCGCCTGAAGGGACAGTTGGCTACACCTTC.

The chain recombines TRBV9 with TRBJ2-5, with TRBD2 matching 10 bases. The CDR3 is 15 amino acids. Germline trimming cut 3 bases from V and 1 base from J; bases unmatched to any gene: 3. CDR1 and CDR2 from the germline V gene are SGDLS and YYNGEE. The CDR3 reads CASSGSGGTQETQYF. Here the CDR3 DNA reads TGTGCCAGCAGCGGTAGCGGGGGGACCCAAGAGACCCAGTACTTC.

This clonotype was detected ten times or more. This chain uses TRBV5-1 with TRBJ2-7, with TRBD1 matching 8 bases. V lost 7 bases and J lost 4; bases outside the gene matches: 13. CDR3 length: 15 residues. Per germline, CDR1 SGHRS and CDR2 YFSETQ. Here the CDR3 DNA reads TGCGCCAGCCGAAGGACTGACAGGGGTGGGTACGAGCAGTACTTC. Protein sequence: CASRRTDRGGYEQYF.

This clonotype was seen at least ten times. The J gene is TRBJ1-6, the V gene TRBV25-1; 9 nucleotides agree with TRBD1. The CDR3 consists of 16 residues. Germline CDR1 and CDR2: MGHDK and SYGVNS. V gave up 3 bases and J gave up 10 bases; unmatched junction bases: 10. In DNA, the CDR3 is TGTGCCAGCAGTGATTCAACACAGGGGGCTGGATCACCCCTCCACTTT. Translation gives CASSDSTQGAGSPLHF.

CDR3 in DNA: TGTGCCAGTAGTATTTGGGACACCGGGGAGCTGTTTTTT. Amino acids: CASSIWDTGELFF. The chain recombines TRBV19 with TRBJ2-2; D remains unclear. The V end was cut by 3 bases, the J end by 3 bases, with 5 bases between. The CDR3 loop spans 13 amino acids. CDR1 and CDR2 (germline): LNHDA, SQIVND (reference sequence).

Here the CDR3 DNA reads TGCAGTGCTAGAGATCGGCGGCTGGCGGGGGTTGCCTACGAGCAGTACTTC. Translated, it gives CSARDRRLAGVAYEQYF. The J gene is TRBJ2-7, the V gene TRBV20-1, with 7 nucleotides matching TRBD2. The junction had 13 bases not matched to a gene; V was cut back by 0 bases and J by 2 bases. Germline V lookup: CDR1 DFQATT, CDR2 SNEGSKA (reference sequence). The CDR3 is 17 residues long.